The source of this T cell receptor beta chain is a study of beta chain features in type 1 diabetes. Study overall: Age and gender were similar between patients and healthy donors, as were cell yields.

The V gene's germline CDR1 is LNHNV and CDR2 YYDKDF (reference sequence). The CDR3 spans 17 residues. The junction had 7 bases not matched to a gene; V was cut back by 1 base and J by 6 bases. The sequenced template was cDNA made from the entire isolated RNA. Data came from immunoSEQ multiplex PCR; TCRdb stores just in-frame clones and leaves some out. The table includes tens of thousands of clones, around three fifths detected once. Regarding the study as a whole: Equally in patients and controls, shorter templates might have been favored by PCR. Type 1 diabetes patients had moderately but significantly shorter TCRB CDR3s in all four CD4+ subsets. When cDNA is sequenced, cells with high TCR expression could be over-represented.

Sorted populations all exceeded 98% purity. A few counts support this clone. What it binds is unknown. The sequenced sample was stem cell memory CD4+ T cells from blood. The sequence derives from a man between 18 and 35 years old with type 1 diabetes. The chain employs TRBV15 and TRBJ1-5; 12 bases are a match to TRBD1. The CDR3 bases are TGTGCCACCAGCAGAGGGTCGGGACAGGGGGCTTCTCAGCCCCAGCATTTT. Its protein is CATSRGSGQGASQPQHF.